The T cell receptor (beta chain) under discussion was sequenced for a study of shared clonotypes between healthy human individuals. At the level of the study: Per-donor plates numbered three CD4 naive, three CD4 memory, two CD8 naive and one CD8 memory.

CD45RO-negative, CCR7-selected cells formed the naive CD8 fraction, which excluded terminally differentiated effector memory CD45RA+ cells. Only one count was recorded for this clone. The antigen is not known. Genomic DNA per cell subset filled all wells of several immunoSEQ plates. This table comes from immunoSEQ multiplex PCR, and its TCRdb copy is limited to in-frame clones, with some not included. The sample shows about 1.9 million clones, 93% of them seen only once. Study-wide points: Non-shared clonotypes had lower generation probabilities than clonotypes shared by all four sorted-subset donors. Naive subsets generally had larger estimated richness than memory subsets.

The germline CDR1 and CDR2 sequences are SGHDN and FVKESK. CDR3 length: 13 amino acids. Trimming took 3 bases from V and 6 from J, leaving 10 bases between them. The origin of this receptor is a man aged 18 to 29 in good health. Some clones in this sample may be carry-over from other donors' samples. Input material: naive CD8+ T cells from PBMCs. The rearrangement uses TRBV14 and TRBJ2-3; D gene ambiguous. CDR3 sequence reads: CASSHLVEDTQYF. CDR3 coding DNA: TGTGCCAGCAGCCACCTTGTTGAGGATACGCAGTATTTT.